This TCR beta chain was found in a study of T cells in Graves' hyperthyroidism and ophthalmopathy. Study-level results: Within blood appeared most thyroid clonotypes that had expanded above 0.001.

Germline CDR1 and CDR2: SGHTA and FQGNSA. CDR3 size: 16 residues. V was shortened by 3 bases and J by 0 bases, with 9 bases between the two germline ends. Diagnoses rested on clinical symptoms, serum thyroxine and TRAb, thyroid ultrasound and orbital computed tomography. PBMCs were derived from 10 ml fresh peripheral blood. Only a few counts were recorded for this clonotype. The antigen is unknown. Amplification yielded TCR beta CDR3 regions, with RNA transcripts as the source. RT-PCR in the first round (using the HTBI primer set) targeted the TCR CDR3. TCRdb processed the multiplex PCR reads anew with MiXCR; each CDR3 protein has one entry. The repertoire holds 400,000 to 600,000 distinct CDR3 sequences, with about 15% as singletons.

Material for sequencing was blood. The rearrangement uses TRBV7-2 and TRBJ2-6; tentative D call: TRBD2 (6 bases). The receptor comes from a woman in her twenties or thirties with Graves' ophthalmopathy. The CDR3 DNA is TGTGCCAGCAGCTTGCACGGGAGCTCTGGGGCCAACGTCCTGACTTTC. Its protein product is CASSLHGSSGANVLTF.